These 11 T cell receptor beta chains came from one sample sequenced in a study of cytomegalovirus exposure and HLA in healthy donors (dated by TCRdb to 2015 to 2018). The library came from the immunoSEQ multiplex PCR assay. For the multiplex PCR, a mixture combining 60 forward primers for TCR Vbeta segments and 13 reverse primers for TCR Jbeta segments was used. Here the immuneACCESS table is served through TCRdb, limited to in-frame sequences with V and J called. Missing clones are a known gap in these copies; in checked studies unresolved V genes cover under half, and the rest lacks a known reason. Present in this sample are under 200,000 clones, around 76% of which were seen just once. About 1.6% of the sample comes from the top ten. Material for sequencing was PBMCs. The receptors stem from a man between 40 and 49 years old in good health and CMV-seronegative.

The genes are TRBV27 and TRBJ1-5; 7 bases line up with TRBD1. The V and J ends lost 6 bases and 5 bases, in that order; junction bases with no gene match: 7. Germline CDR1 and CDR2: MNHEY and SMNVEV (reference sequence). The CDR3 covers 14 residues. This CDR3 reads CASSRDRSYQPQHF. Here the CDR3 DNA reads TGTGCCAGCAGCCGGGACAGATCGTATCAGCCCCAGCATTTT.

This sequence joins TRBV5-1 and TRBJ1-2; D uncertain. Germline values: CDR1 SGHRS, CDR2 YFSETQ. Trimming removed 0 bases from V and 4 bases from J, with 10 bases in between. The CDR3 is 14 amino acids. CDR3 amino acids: CASSLAVGRYGYTF. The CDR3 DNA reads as TGCGCCAGCAGCTTGGCCGTCGGTCGCTATGGCTACACCTTC. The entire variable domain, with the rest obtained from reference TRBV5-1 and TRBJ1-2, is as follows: KAGVTQTPRYLIKTRGQQVTLSCSPISGHRSVSWYQQTPGQGLQFLFEYFSETQRNKGNFPGRFSGRQFSNSRSEMNVSTLELGDSALYLCASSLAVGRYGYTFGSGTRLTVV.

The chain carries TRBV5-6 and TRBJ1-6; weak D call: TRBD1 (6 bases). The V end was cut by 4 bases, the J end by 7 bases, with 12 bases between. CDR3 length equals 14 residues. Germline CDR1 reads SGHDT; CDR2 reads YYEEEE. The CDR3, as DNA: TGTGCCAGCAGCCTGACAGGCGTAAATTCACCCCTCCACTTT. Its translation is CASSLTGVNSPLHF.

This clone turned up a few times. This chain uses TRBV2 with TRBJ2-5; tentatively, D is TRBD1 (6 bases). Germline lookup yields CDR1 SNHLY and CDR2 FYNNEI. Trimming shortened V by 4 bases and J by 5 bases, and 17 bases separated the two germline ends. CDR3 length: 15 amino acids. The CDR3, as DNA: TGTGCCAGCAGTGTCGCCCCTACAGGGTTGGAGACCCAGTACTTC. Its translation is CASSVAPTGLETQYF.

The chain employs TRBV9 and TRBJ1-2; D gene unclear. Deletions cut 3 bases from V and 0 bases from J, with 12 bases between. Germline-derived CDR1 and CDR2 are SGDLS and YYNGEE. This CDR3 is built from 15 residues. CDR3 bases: TGTGCCAGCAGCGGCTCCAAGCCCTCTAACTATGGCTACACCTTC. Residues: CASSGSKPSNYGYTF.

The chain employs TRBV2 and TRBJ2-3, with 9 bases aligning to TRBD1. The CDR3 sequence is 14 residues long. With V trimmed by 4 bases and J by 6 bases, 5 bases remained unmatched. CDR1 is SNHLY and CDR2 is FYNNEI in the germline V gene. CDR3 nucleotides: TGTGCCAGCAGTGCGAGGACAGGGGCGGATACGCAGTATTTT. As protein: CASSARTGADTQYF. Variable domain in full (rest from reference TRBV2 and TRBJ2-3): EPEVTQTPSHQVTQMGQEVILRCVPISNHLYFYWYRQILGQKVEFLVSFYNNEISEKSEIFDDQFSVERPDGSNFTLKIRSTKLEDSAMYFCASSARTGADTQYFGPGTRLTVL.

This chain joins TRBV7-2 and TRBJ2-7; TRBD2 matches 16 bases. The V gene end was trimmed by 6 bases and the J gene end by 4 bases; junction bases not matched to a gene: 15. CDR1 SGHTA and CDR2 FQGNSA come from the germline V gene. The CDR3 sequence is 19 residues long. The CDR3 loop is CASSYKSSGTSGGGYEQYF. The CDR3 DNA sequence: TGTGCCAGCAGTTACAAATCTTCCGGGACTAGCGGGGGGGGATACGAGCAGTACTTC.

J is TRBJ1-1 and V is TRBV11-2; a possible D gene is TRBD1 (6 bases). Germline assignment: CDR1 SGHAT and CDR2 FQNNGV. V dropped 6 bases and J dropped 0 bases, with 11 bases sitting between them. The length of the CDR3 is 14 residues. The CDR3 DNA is TGTGCCAGCAGATGGACAGACATGAACACTGAAGCTTTCTTT. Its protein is CASRWTDMNTEAFF.

CDR3: CASSFQGGNTEAFF. The CDR3 DNA follows: TGTGCCAGCAGCTTCCAAGGGGGAAACACTGAAGCTTTCTTT. The chain combines TRBV7-2 with TRBJ1-1; tentative D call: TRBD1 (6 bases). Trimming left V 3 bases short and J 2 bases short, with 10 bases between. The CDR3 covers 14 residues. Germline CDR1 is SGHTA and CDR2 is FQGNSA.

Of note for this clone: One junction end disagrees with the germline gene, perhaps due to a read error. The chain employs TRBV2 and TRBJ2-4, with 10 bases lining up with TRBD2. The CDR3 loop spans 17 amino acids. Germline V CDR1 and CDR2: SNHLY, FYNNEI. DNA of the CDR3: TGTGCCAGCAGTGAGGTGGTAAAGCGGGAGGGTGAAAACAGTCAGTACTTC. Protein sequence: CASSEVVKREGENSQYF. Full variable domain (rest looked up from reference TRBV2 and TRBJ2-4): EPEVTQTPSHQVTQMGQEVILRCVPISNHLYFYWYRQILGQKVEFLVSFYNNEISEKSEIFDDQFSVERPDGSNFTLKIRSTKLEDSAMYFCASSEVVKREGENSQYFGAGTRLSVL.

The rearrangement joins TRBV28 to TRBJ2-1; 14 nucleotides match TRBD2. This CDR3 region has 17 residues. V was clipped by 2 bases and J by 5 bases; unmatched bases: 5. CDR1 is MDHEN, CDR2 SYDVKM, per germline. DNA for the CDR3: TGTGCCAGCAGTTTACCCGGGACTAGCGGGAGCCACAATGAGCAGTTCTTC. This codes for CASSLPGTSGSHNEQFF.